Below, 10 T cell receptor beta chains from the same sample are listed, as sequenced in a study of radiotherapy plus CTLA-4 blockade in lung cancer. Here immunoSEQ multiplex PCR was the method, and the copy in TCRdb shows in-frame clones only, minus some. This table holds about 73,000 clones, about nine tenths found once. Sequencing was performed on peripheral blood, taken from a patient treated with radiotherapy plus ipilimumab. The receptors shown here come from a human donor with non-small cell lung cancer that progressed on radiotherapy plus ipilimumab.

The chain recombines TRBV27 with TRBJ1-1; D is possibly TRBD1 (6 bases). Germline loops: CDR1 MNHEY, CDR2 SMNVEV (reference sequence). The CDR3 sequence is 15 residues long. Trimming stripped 5 bases from V and 2 bases from J, with 15 bases between. CDR3 loop: CASSPSTGANTEAFF. CDR3 bases: TGTGCCAGCAGTCCCTCGACAGGAGCAAACACTGAAGCTTTCTTT.

The V and J genes are TRBV29-1 and TRBJ1-2; 7 nucleotides match TRBD1. The CDR3 runs 14 residues. Germline values: CDR1 SQVTM, CDR2 ANQGSEA. Losses at the gene ends were 3 bases for V and 2 bases for J; bases not matched to a gene: 6. The chain's CDR3 is CSVDRDSYNYGYTF. The CDR3 nucleotides read TGCAGCGTTGACCGGGACAGCTACAACTATGGCTACACCTTC.

On this clone: The germline gene is not matched at one end of the junction; a read error may be the cause. The chain employs TRBV6-1 and TRBJ2-1, with 7 bases identical to TRBD2. This CDR3 has 11 residues. Germline CDR1 reads MNHNS; CDR2 reads SASEGT. This CDR3 reads CASSFGGSGVF. The CDR3, as DNA: TGTGCCAGCAGTTTCGGGGGGAGCGGGGTCTTC.

The chain couples TRBV11-3 to TRBJ2-5; 11 bases align to TRBD2. CDR1 and CDR2 from the germline V gene are SGHNT and YENEEA. CDR3 length: 17 amino acids. V was clipped by 5 bases and J by 4 bases; unmatched bases: 12. CDR3 region: CASSPSRGTSGGETQYF. The CDR3 coding sequence is TGTGCCAGCAGCCCAAGCCGCGGGACTAGCGGTGGAGAGACCCAGTACTTC.

V is TRBV2 and J is TRBJ2-1; D might be TRBD2 (6 bases). Between the trimmed V and J ends, which lost 6 bases and 0 bases, there was a span of 12 bases. Per the germline V gene, CDR1 is SNHLY and CDR2 is FYNNEI. The CDR3 is made up of 15 amino acids. CDR3 sequence: CASRTGLGSYNEQFF. In DNA form, the CDR3 reads TGTGCCAGCAGAACGGGACTCGGCTCCTACAATGAGCAGTTCTTC.

V usage is TRBV14 and J usage is TRBJ1-1; D is ambiguous. Germline V lookup: CDR1 SGHDN, CDR2 FVKESK. The CDR3 runs 13 residues. The V and J ends lost 2 bases and 0 bases respectively, with 4 bases between them. The CDR3 DNA follows: TGTGCCAGCAGCCAATGGCTGAACACTGAAGCTTTCTTT. The encoded protein is CASSQWLNTEAFF.

This clone was recorded only once. The V gene is TRBV7-2, the J gene TRBJ2-7; 7 bases match TRBD1. CDR3 length: 14 amino acids. V lost 5 bases to trimming and J lost 0 bases; unmatched junction nucleotides: 4. Germline V gene lookup returns CDR1 SGHTA and CDR2 FQGNSA. CDR3 residues: CASSTDRSSYEQYF. CDR3 DNA sequence: TGTGCCAGCAGCACGGACAGGTCCTCCTACGAGCAGTACTTC.

The gene calls are TRBV27 and TRBJ2-2; 8 bases map to TRBD1. V was clipped by 2 bases and J by 3 bases; unmatched bases: 8. The CDR3 is made up of 17 amino acids. In germline, CDR1 is MNHEY, CDR2 SMNVEV (reference sequence). The CDR3: CASSLPSGQGYTGELFF. As DNA, the CDR3 is TGTGCCAGCAGTTTACCATCTGGACAGGGTTACACCGGGGAGCTGTTTTTT.

The J gene is TRBJ2-7, the V gene TRBV6-5, with 8 nucleotides matching TRBD2. With V trimmed by 5 bases and J by 2 bases, 8 bases remained unmatched. The V gene's germline CDR1 is MNHEY and CDR2 SVGAGI. The CDR3 extends over 15 amino acids. In DNA form, the CDR3 reads TGTGCCAGCAGTACACTAGCGGAAGCCCCCTACGAGCAGTACTTC. Residues: CASSTLAEAPYEQYF.

This clone appeared a single time. The gene calls are TRBV5-4 and TRBJ2-5; 9 bases align to TRBD2. The CDR3 has 14 amino acids. V was clipped by 4 bases and J by 5 bases; unmatched bases: 6. Germline V gene sequence: CDR1 SGHNT, CDR2 YYREEE (reference sequence). DNA of the CDR3: TGTGCCAGCAGCGGGAGCGGGAGGACGGAGACCCAGTACTTC. Translating gives CASSGSGRTETQYF. Looking up the rest from reference TRBV5-4 and TRBJ2-5 gives the full variable domain: ETGVTQSPTHLIKTRGQQVTLRCSSQSGHNTVSWYQQALGQGPQFIFQYYREEENGRGNFPPRFSGLQFPNYSSELNVNALELDDSALYLCASSGSGRTETQYFGPGTRLLVL.